Described below is a single T cell receptor beta chain sequence and its context. The RNA input was about 0.5 to 1 ug, and it was reverse transcribed with random hexamers. TCRdb reprocessed the immunoSEQ multiplex PCR reads with MiXCR, giving one entry per CDR3 protein. Of around 200,000 distinct CDR3 sequences listed, over 90% are singletons. The data are from a study of CD8 T cells in Susac syndrome. Sequencing of TCR beta was undertaken in CD8+ and CD4+ T cells derived from blood. The CDR3 spans 15 residues. V was pared by 0 bases and J by 4 bases, with 13 bases between. Germline V gene sequence: CDR1 MGHRA, CDR2 YSYEKL.

The chain uses TRBV4-1 and TRBJ2-7; D unclear. The sequence derives from a human donor with multiple sclerosis. Sequenced input: CD4+ T cells from PBMCs. The CDR3 DNA is TGCGCCAGCAGCCAAGAACCCCAGGCTGGGTACGAGCAGTACTTC. This encodes CASSQEPQAGYEQYF.